The 28 T cell receptor beta chains below were found in one sample sequenced in a study of cytomegalovirus exposure and HLA in healthy donors. PCR primers comprised 60 Vbeta and 13 Jbeta primers. The assay was immunoSEQ multiplex PCR, and TCRdb's table has in-frame clones only and misses some. This sample has around 150,000 clones, with around 80% found just once. Sequenced: PBMCs. The receptors were sampled from a man aged 18 to 30 in good health and CMV-seropositive.

This clone was recorded once. The CDR3 sequence: CASTPFSYGYTF. CDR3 sequence (DNA): TGTGCCAGCACCCCCTTCTCCTATGGCTACACCTTC. The chain joins TRBV7-9 to TRBJ1-2; D gene ambiguous. Deletions cut 7 bases from V and 4 bases from J, with 10 bases between. Per germline, CDR1 SEHNR and CDR2 FQNEAQ (reference sequence). This CDR3 is built from 12 residues.

The J gene is TRBJ1-2, the V gene TRBV9; 7 bases map to TRBD1. The CDR3 covers 21 residues. Germline loops: CDR1 SGDLS, CDR2 YYNGEE. The junction had 26 bases not matched to a gene; V was cut back by 3 bases and J by 3 bases. CDR3 amino acids: CASSARTGVGIIINDYYGYTF. DNA for the CDR3: TGTGCCAGCAGCGCCCGAACAGGGGTGGGGATTATAATAAACGATTACTATGGCTACACCTTC. The variable domain in full, completed from reference TRBV9 and TRBJ1-2, reads DSGVTQTPKHLITATGQRVTLRCSPRSGDLSVYWYQQSLDQGLQFLIQYYNGEERAKGNILERFSAQQFPDLHSELNLSSLELGDSALYFCASSARTGVGIIINDYYGYTFGSGTRLTVV.

The V and J genes are TRBV12-5 and TRBJ2-1; 15 positions agree with TRBD2. V shed 5 bases and J 6 bases; nucleotides not matched to a gene: 2. The CDR3 loop spans 15 amino acids. CDR1 is LGHNT and CDR2 is FRNRAP in the germline V gene. The CDR3 DNA sequence: TGTGCTAGTGGTAGGACTAGCGGGAGGGTCAATGAGCAGTTCTTC. Its translation is CASGRTSGRVNEQFF.

The chain combines TRBV4-3 with TRBJ2-2, with a tentative D call TRBD1 (6 bases). The germline V and J ends were trimmed by 4 bases and 0 bases, with 9 bases remaining between them. Germline CDR1 LGHNA, CDR2 YSLEER. The CDR3 loop spans 15 amino acids. The CDR3: CASSRRTANTGELFF. DNA of the CDR3: TGCGCCAGCAGCCGTAGGACAGCGAACACCGGGGAGCTGTTTTTT.

This chain joins TRBV12-5 and TRBJ1-1; D ambiguous. Trimming removed 7 bases from V and 0 bases from J, with 12 bases in between. The CDR3 sequence is 14 residues long. CDR1 is LGHNT, CDR2 FRNRAP, per germline. The CDR3 nucleotides read TGTGCTAGTGCTTTCTCTCTAATGAACACTGAAGCTTTCTTT. The encoded protein is CASAFSLMNTEAFF.

Comments on this clone: Other nucleotide sequences from this sample produce the same CDR3. The genes are TRBV7-9 and TRBJ2-3; a possible D gene is TRBD2 (6 bases). There are 14 residues in the CDR3. Trimming took off 2 bases at V and 1 base at J, with 7 bases between the two ends. The V gene's germline CDR1 is SEHNR and CDR2 FQNEAQ (reference sequence). The CDR3 region is CASSLTGGTDTQYF. The DNA of the CDR3 is TGTGCCAGCAGCTTAACGGGAGGCACAGATACGCAGTATTTT.

This clone was counted between two and nine times. The J gene is TRBJ2-7, the V gene TRBV30, with a tentative D call TRBD1 (6 bases). V dropped 2 bases and J dropped 3 bases, with 8 bases sitting between them. CDR1 and CDR2 from the germline V gene are GTSNPN and SVGIG (reference sequence). CDR3 length: 12 amino acids. The CDR3, as DNA: TGTGCCTGGAGTTTGGACAGCTACGAGCAGTACTTC. Encoded protein: CAWSLDSYEQYF. Full variable domain (remainder filled in from reference TRBV30 and TRBJ2-7): SQTIHQWPATLVQPVGSPLSLECTVEGTSNPNLYWYRQAAGRGLQLLFYSVGIGQISSEVPQNLSASRPQDRQFILSSKKLLLSDSGFYLCAWSLDSYEQYFGPGTRLTVT.

This clone was counted between two and nine times. V is TRBV25-1 and J is TRBJ2-1; TRBD2 matches 9 bases. V lost 6 bases and J lost 1; bases outside the gene matches: 13. The CDR3 consists of 18 residues. CDR1 MGHDK and CDR2 SYGVNS come from the germline V gene. CDR3 coding DNA: TGTGCCAGCAGCGATGGTGGGGGCGCGGGAGGGTCCTACAATGAGCAGTTCTTC. The encoded protein is CASSDGGGAGGSYNEQFF.

This clone was seen just once. This chain joins TRBV29-1 and TRBJ2-3, with D maybe TRBD2 (5 bases). V was trimmed by 3 bases and J by 9 bases, leaving 10 bases between them. Looked up from germline, CDR1 is SQVTM and CDR2 is ANQGSEA. The CDR3 loop spans 11 amino acids. The CDR3: CSVEEKRTQYF. CDR3 in DNA: TGCAGCGTTGAGGAAAAGCGGACGCAGTATTTT.

The CDR3 sequence is CASSSRQKTYEQYF. CDR3 nucleotide sequence: TGTGCCAGCAGCTCAAGACAGAAGACCTACGAGCAGTACTTC. J is TRBJ2-7 and V is TRBV7-9, with D perhaps matching TRBD1 (5 bases). V shed 4 bases and J shed 2 bases, with 12 bases lying between them. The CDR3 consists of 14 residues. Per germline, CDR1 SEHNR and CDR2 FQNEAQ (reference sequence).

The genes are TRBV27 and TRBJ2-2, with a possible D match to TRBD2 (5 bases). CDR3 length: 14 residues. V lost 7 bases, J lost 0 bases, and 9 bases lay in between. CDR1 is MNHEY and CDR2 is SMNVEV in the germline V gene (reference sequence). CDR3 bases: TGTGCCAGCAAGGAGGATTCGAACACCGGGGAGCTGTTTTTT. Amino acid sequence: CASKEDSNTGELFF.

The rearrangement links TRBV30 to TRBJ2-3, with TRBD1 identical over 9 bases. The CDR3 runs 13 residues. J gave up 2 bases and V 8 bases, and 5 bases lay outside the gene matches. Looked up from germline, CDR1 is GTSNPN and CDR2 is SVGIG (reference sequence). Here the CDR3 DNA reads TGTGCCATTCGGGACAGGGCCACAGATACGCAGTATTTT. Amino acid sequence: CAIRDRATDTQYF.

The table lists this clone with a few counts. The chain joins TRBV2 to TRBJ1-3; a weak D match, TRBD1 (6 bases). The V end was cut by 4 bases, the J end by 0 bases, with 10 bases between. CDR1 SNHLY and CDR2 FYNNEI come from the germline V gene. The CDR3 contains 15 residues. The CDR3 DNA is TGTGCCAGCAGTGTACGACAGGCCTCTGGAAACACCATATATTTT. Amino acids: CASSVRQASGNTIYF.

The chain links TRBV6-5 to TRBJ2-1; the D is unclear. This CDR3 region has 16 residues. The germline V gene has CDR1 MNHEY and CDR2 SVGAGI. V shed 4 bases and J shed 5 bases, with 18 bases lying between them. CDR3 sequence: CASSSPAQTFNNEQFF. DNA of the CDR3: TGTGCCAGCAGTTCCCCCGCCCAGACTTTCAACAATGAGCAGTTCTTC.

V and J are TRBV9 and TRBJ2-5; 12 positions match TRBD2. V dropped 0 bases and J dropped 2; count of bases not matched to a gene: 2. Germline V CDR1 and CDR2: SGDLS, YYNGEE. The CDR3 loop spans 16 amino acids. CDR3 DNA sequence: TGTGCCAGCAGCGTAGCTGGACTAGCGGGGCAAGAGACCCAGTACTTC. As protein: CASSVAGLAGQETQYF. Variable domain in full (rest from reference TRBV9 and TRBJ2-5): DSGVTQTPKHLITATGQRVTLRCSPRSGDLSVYWYQQSLDQGLQFLIQYYNGEERAKGNILERFSAQQFPDLHSELNLSSLELGDSALYFCASSVAGLAGQETQYFGPGTRLLVL.

The chain combines TRBV2 with TRBJ1-6, with 10 bases identical to TRBD1. After removal of 5 bases from V and 7 bases from J, the junction contained 5 bases not matched to a gene. CDR3 length equals 15 residues. The germline CDR1 and CDR2 sequences are SNHLY and FYNNEI. For the CDR3, the DNA is TGTGCCAGCAGTCGGGGGACAGGGGACAATTCACCCCTCCACTTT. Protein product: CASSRGTGDNSPLHF.

The chain is built from TRBV2 and TRBJ1-5, with a possible D match to TRBD1 (5 bases). This CDR3 region has 13 residues. Trimming pared 6 bases from V and 3 bases from J, leaving 9 bases between. CDR1 is SNHLY and CDR2 is FYNNEI in the germline V gene. CDR3 in DNA: TGTGCCAGCAGGCGGGACCTCAATCAGCCCCAGCATTTT. It is translated as CASRRDLNQPQHF.

The chain has TRBV5-1 and TRBJ2-7; the match to TRBD1 covers 8 bases. In germline, CDR1 is SGHRS, CDR2 YFSETQ. Losses at the gene ends were 4 bases for V and 2 bases for J; bases not matched to a gene: 14. This CDR3 has 17 amino acids. In nucleotides, the CDR3 is TGCGCCAGCAGCCCTTACTCCGGACAGGGATCTCCCTACGAGCAGTACTTC. Its protein product is CASSPYSGQGSPYEQYF.

The chain joins TRBV14 to TRBJ2-3; D is possibly TRBD1 (5 bases). The CDR3 covers 13 residues. Trimming cost V 1 base and J 8 bases, with 10 bases left between them. CDR1 and CDR2 from the germline V gene are SGHDN and FVKESK. The CDR3 sequence: CASSQGTRTTQYF. The CDR3 DNA follows: TGTGCCAGCAGCCAAGGGACACGGACTACGCAGTATTTT.

The chain carries TRBV9 and TRBJ1-1; D is possibly TRBD1 (5 bases). Between the trimmed V and J ends, which lost 0 bases and 1 base, there was a span of 10 bases. CDR3 length equals 15 residues. Germline V gives CDR1 SGDLS, CDR2 YYNGEE. Written as DNA, the CDR3 is TGTGCCAGCAGCGTAGGGGGCGCAGGGAACACTGAAGCTTTCTTT. It is translated as CASSVGGAGNTEAFF.

Here the CDR3 DNA reads TGCGCCAGCAGCCAAGACAGCGAAAGGGGTCTATCTTCGGGGGCTAATGAAAAACTGTTTTTT. It encodes CASSQDSERGLSSGANEKLFF. The chain carries TRBV4-1 and TRBJ1-4, with D perhaps matching TRBD1 (5 bases). Germline loops: CDR1 MGHRA, CDR2 YSYEKL. This CDR3 is built from 21 residues. V lost 0 bases and J 3 bases, leaving 26 bases between the germline ends.

The chain joins TRBV7-3 to TRBJ2-3; D is unresolved. This CDR3 spans 12 amino acids. Germline loops: CDR1 SGHTA, CDR2 FQGTGA. The V end was cut by 4 bases, the J end by 8 bases, with 10 bases between. The CDR3 here is CASSSELGTQYF. CDR3 nucleotides: TGTGCCAGCAGCTCGGAGCTGGGTACGCAGTATTTT. Using reference TRBV7-3 and TRBJ2-3 for the parts outside the CDR3, the full variable domain is GAGVSQTPSNKVTEKGKYVELRCDPISGHTALYWYRQSLGQGPEFLIYFQGTGAADDSGLPNDRFFAVRPEGSVSTLKIQRTERGDSAVYLCASSSELGTQYFGPGTRLTVL.

This chain connects TRBV6-5 to TRBJ2-1; no clear D gene. Germline values: CDR1 MNHEY, CDR2 SVGAGI. There are 11 residues in the CDR3. V dropped 5 bases and J dropped 9 bases, with 8 bases sitting between them. DNA for the CDR3: TGTGCCAGCAGTCGCTCAGGTGAGCAGTTCTTC. Encoded protein: CASSRSGEQFF.

The chain has TRBV5-1 and TRBJ2-1; TRBD1 matches 9 bases. This CDR3 is built from 16 residues. Germline CDR1 is SGHRS and CDR2 is YFSETQ. With 4 bases clipped from V and 0 bases from J, the junction kept 5 bases outside the gene matches. The CDR3 spells CASSGDRESSYNEQFF. The CDR3, as DNA: TGCGCCAGCAGCGGGGACAGGGAGAGCTCCTACAATGAGCAGTTCTTC.

This chain uses TRBV6-6 with TRBJ1-1, with 9 bases that match TRBD1. The CDR3 runs to 15 residues. Germline V lookup: CDR1 MNHNY, CDR2 SVGAGI (reference sequence). The J segment lost 6 bases and the V segment lost 5 bases, leaving 10 bases of the junction unmatched. The CDR3 sequence is CASSKHRDRAPEAFF. The CDR3 DNA follows: TGTGCCAGCAGTAAACACCGGGACAGGGCCCCTGAAGCTTTCTTT.

V and J are TRBV29-1 and TRBJ2-1; unclear D gene. Germline V CDR1 and CDR2: SQVTM, ANQGSEA. This CDR3 comprises 11 residues. The V gene lost 6 bases and the J gene lost 5 bases, with 8 bases spanning the gap. CDR3 bases: TGCAGCGTGGCCGACAACAATGAGCAGTTCTTC. Protein sequence: CSVADNNEQFF.

This clone was seen once. The chain uses TRBV7-2 and TRBJ2-1; the match to TRBD2 covers 13 bases. The junction had 15 bases not matched to a gene; V was cut back by 1 base and J by 9 bases. The CDR3 extends over 19 amino acids. The germline V gene has CDR1 SGHTA and CDR2 FQGNSA. CDR3 nucleotide sequence: TGTGCCAGCAGCTTAGTTTTCCGTGGTACTAGCGGGGGGGCAAGTGAGCAGTTCTTC. Encoded protein: CASSLVFRGTSGGASEQFF.

The rearrangement joins TRBV4-1 to TRBJ1-4, with 7 bases lining up with TRBD1. V lost 4 bases to trimming and J lost 5 bases; unmatched junction nucleotides: 4. Germline-derived CDR1 and CDR2 are MGHRA and YSYEKL. The CDR3 covers 14 residues. CDR3 protein: CASSPPGQNEKLFF. The CDR3, as DNA: TGCGCCAGCAGCCCACCGGGACAGAATGAAAAACTGTTTTTT.